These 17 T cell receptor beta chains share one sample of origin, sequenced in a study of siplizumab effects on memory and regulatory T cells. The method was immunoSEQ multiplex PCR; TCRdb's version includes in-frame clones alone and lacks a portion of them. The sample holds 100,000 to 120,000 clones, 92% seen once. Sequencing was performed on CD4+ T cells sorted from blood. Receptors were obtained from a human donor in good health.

The CDR3 sequence: CASSLGGVIQETQYF. The CDR3 coding sequence is TGTGCCAGCAGCTTAGGGGGCGTCATCCAAGAGACCCAGTACTTC. V and J are TRBV11-2 and TRBJ2-5; possible D gene TRBD1, 5 bases. The CDR3 totals 15 residues. Germline CDR1 reads SGHAT; CDR2 reads FQNNGV. The V end was cut by 1 base, the J end by 1 base, with 10 bases between. The full variable domain, rest sourced from reference TRBV11-2 and TRBJ2-5, is EAGVAQSPRYKIIEKRQSVAFWCNPISGHATLYWYQQILGQGPKLLIQFQNNGVVDDSQLPKDRFSAERLKGVDSTLKIQPAKLEDSAVYLCASSLGGVIQETQYFGPGTRLLVL.

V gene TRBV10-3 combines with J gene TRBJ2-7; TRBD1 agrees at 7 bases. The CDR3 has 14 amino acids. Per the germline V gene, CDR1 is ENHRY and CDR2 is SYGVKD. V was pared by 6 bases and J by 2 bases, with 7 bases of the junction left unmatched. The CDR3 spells CAIRAGTAAYEQYF. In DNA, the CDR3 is TGTGCCATCAGGGCCGGGACAGCCGCCTACGAGCAGTACTTC.

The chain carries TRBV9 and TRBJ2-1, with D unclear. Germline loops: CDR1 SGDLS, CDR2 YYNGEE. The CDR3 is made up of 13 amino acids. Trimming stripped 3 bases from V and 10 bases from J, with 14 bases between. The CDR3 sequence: CASSGSGQLEQFF. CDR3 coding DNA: TGTGCCAGCAGCGGATCCGGGCAGCTGGAGCAGTTCTTC.

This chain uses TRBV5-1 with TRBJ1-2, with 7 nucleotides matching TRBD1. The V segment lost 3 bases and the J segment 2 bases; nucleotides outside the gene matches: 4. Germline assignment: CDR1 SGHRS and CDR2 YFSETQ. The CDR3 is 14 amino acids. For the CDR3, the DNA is TGCGCCAGCAGCTCAGACAGGGTCAACTATGGCTACACCTTC. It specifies CASSSDRVNYGYTF.

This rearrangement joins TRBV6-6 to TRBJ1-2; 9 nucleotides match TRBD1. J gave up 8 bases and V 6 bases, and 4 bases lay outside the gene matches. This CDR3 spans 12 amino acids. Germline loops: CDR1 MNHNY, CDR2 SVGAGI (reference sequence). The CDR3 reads CASSPGTGGYTF. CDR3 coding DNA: TGTGCCAGCAGCCCCGGGACAGGGGGCTACACCTTC.

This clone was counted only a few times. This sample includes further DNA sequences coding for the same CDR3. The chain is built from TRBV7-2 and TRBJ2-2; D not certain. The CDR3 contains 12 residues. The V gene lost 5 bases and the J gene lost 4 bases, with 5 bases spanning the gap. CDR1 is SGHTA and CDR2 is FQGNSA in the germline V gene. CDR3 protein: CASSRSTGELFF. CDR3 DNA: TGTGCCAGCAGCCGAAGCACCGGGGAGCTGTTTTTT.

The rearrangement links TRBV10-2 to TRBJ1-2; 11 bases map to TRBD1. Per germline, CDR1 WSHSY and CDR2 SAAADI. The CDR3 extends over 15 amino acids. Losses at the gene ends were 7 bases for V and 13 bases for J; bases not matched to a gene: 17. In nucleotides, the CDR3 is TGCGCCAGCACTCTTAGCGGACAGGGGGCGCCTAGACCCACCTTC. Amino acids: CASTLSGQGAPRPTF.

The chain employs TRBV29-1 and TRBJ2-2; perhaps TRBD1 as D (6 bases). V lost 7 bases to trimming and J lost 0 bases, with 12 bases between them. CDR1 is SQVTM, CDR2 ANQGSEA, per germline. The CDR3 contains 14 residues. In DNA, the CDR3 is TGCAGCGCCAGGACAGAATCGAACACCGGGGAGCTGTTTTTT. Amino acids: CSARTESNTGELFF.

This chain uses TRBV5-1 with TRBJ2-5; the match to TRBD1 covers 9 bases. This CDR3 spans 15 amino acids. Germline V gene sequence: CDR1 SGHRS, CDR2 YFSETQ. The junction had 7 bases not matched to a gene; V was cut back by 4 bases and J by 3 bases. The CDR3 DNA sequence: TGCGCCAGCAGCCAGGACAGGGGTTTGGAAGAGACCCAGTACTTC. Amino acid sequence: CASSQDRGLEETQYF.

DNA for the CDR3: TGTGCCAGCAGTGGACTAGCGGGATCCTACGAGCAGTACTTC. It codes for CASSGLAGSYEQYF. The J gene is TRBJ2-7, the V gene TRBV27; 12 nucleotides line up with TRBD2. CDR3 size: 14 residues. CDR1 and CDR2 from the germline V gene are MNHEY and SMNVEV (reference sequence). Trimming cost V 5 bases and J 1 base; bases outside gene matches: 0.

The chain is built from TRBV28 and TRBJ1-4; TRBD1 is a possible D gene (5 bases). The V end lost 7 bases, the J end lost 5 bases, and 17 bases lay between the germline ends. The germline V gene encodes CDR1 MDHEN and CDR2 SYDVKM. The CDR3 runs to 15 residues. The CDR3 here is CASTSVGGANEKLFF. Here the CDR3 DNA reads TGTGCCAGCACCTCGGTGGGAGGGGCCAATGAAAAACTGTTTTTT.

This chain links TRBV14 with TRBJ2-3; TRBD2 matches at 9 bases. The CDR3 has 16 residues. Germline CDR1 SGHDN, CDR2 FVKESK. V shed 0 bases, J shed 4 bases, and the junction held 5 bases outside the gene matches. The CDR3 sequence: CASSQDGGLASDTQYF. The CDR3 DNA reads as TGTGCCAGCAGCCAAGATGGGGGACTAGCCTCAGATACGCAGTATTTT.

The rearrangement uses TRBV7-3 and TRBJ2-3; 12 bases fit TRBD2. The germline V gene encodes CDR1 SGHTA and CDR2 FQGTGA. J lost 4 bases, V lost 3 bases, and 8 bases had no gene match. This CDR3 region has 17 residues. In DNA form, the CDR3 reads TGTGCCAGCAGCTTTGGACTAGCGGGAACCTATCCAGATACGCAGTATTTT. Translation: CASSFGLAGTYPDTQYF.

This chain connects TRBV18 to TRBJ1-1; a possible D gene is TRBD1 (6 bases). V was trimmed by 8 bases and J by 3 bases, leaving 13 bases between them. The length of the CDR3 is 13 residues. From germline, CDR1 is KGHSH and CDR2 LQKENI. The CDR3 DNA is TGTGCCAGCCATAGGGGGGTGTACACTGAAGCTTTCTTT. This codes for CASHRGVYTEAFF.

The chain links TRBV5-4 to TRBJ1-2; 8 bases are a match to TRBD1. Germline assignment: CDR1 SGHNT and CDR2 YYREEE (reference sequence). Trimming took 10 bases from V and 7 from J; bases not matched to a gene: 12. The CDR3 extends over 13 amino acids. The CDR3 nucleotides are TGTGCCGGATGGGGGCCAGGGGGCTCTGGCTACACCTTC. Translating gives CAGWGPGGSGYTF.

CDR3 in amino acids: CASSLAAGHEQYF. The DNA for the CDR3 is TGTGCCAGCAGCTTAGCGGCGGGACACGAGCAGTACTTC. V and J are TRBV7-8 and TRBJ2-7; D is perhaps TRBD2 (6 bases). Trimming cost V 0 bases and J 5 bases, with 8 bases left between them. CDR3 length: 13 residues. The germline V gene encodes CDR1 SGHVS and CDR2 FQNEAQ.

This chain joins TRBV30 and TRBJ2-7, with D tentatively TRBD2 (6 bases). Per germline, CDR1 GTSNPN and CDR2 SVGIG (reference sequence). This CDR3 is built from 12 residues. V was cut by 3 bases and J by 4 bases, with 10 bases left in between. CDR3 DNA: TGTGCCTGGAGCCGCGGGGAGTACGAGCAGTACTTC. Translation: CAWSRGEYEQYF.